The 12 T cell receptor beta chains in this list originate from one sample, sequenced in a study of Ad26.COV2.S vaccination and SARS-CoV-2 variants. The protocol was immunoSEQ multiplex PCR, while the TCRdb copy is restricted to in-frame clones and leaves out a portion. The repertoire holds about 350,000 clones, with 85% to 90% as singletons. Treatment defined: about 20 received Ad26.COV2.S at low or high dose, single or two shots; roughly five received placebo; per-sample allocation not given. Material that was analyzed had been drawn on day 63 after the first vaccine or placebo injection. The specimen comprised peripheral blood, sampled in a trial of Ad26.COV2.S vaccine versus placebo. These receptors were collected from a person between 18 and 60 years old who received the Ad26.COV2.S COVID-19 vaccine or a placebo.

CDR3 DNA: TGTGCCAGTAGTATGGGACAGGGGAGAACGAATGAAAAACTGTTTTTT. It codes for CASSMGQGRTNEKLFF. The chain links TRBV19 to TRBJ1-4; the match to TRBD1 covers 10 bases. The V and J ends lost 3 bases and 5 bases, in that order; junction bases with no gene match: 6. Germline V gene sequence: CDR1 LNHDA, CDR2 SQIVND (reference sequence). The CDR3 is 16 residues long.

CDR3 DNA: TGTGCCAGCAGCTTAGATGGCAGGGGGGAATATACCTACGAGCAGTACTTC. This codes for CASSLDGRGEYTYEQYF. The rearrangement uses TRBV11-2 and TRBJ2-7; maybe TRBD1 (7 bases). Germline V gene sequence: CDR1 SGHAT, CDR2 FQNNGV. The CDR3 totals 17 residues. V was trimmed by 0 bases and J by 2 bases, leaving 17 bases between them.

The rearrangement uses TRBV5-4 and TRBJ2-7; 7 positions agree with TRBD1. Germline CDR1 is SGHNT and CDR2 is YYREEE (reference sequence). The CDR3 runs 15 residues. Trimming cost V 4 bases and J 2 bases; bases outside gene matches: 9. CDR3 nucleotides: TGTGCCAGCAGCCTAGGGGACAGATTTGCCTACGAGCAGTACTTC. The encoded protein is CASSLGDRFAYEQYF. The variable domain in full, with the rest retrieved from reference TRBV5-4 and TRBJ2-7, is ETGVTQSPTHLIKTRGQQVTLRCSSQSGHNTVSWYQQALGQGPQFIFQYYREEENGRGNFPPRFSGLQFPNYSSELNVNALELDDSALYLCASSLGDRFAYEQYFGPGTRLTVT.

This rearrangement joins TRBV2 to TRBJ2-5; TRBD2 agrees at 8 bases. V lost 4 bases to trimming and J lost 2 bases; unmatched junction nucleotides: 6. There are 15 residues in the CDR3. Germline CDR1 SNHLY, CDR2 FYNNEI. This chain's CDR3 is CASSARGAVQETQYF. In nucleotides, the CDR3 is TGTGCCAGCAGTGCGCGGGGGGCTGTACAAGAGACCCAGTACTTC.

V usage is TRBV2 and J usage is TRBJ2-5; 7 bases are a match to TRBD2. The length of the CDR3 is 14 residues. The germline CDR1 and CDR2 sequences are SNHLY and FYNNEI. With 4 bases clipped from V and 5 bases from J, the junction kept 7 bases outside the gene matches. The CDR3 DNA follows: TGTGCCAGCAGTGTTCTTGGGGGAGGGGAGACCCAGTACTTC. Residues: CASSVLGGGETQYF.

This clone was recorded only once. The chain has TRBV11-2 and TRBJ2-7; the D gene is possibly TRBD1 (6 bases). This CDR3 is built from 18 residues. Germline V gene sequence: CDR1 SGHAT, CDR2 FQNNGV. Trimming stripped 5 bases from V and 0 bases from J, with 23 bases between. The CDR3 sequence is CASSPILWGRRSSYEQYF. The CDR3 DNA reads TGTGCCAGCAGCCCCATTCTGTGGGGGCGACGGAGCTCCTACGAGCAGTACTTC.

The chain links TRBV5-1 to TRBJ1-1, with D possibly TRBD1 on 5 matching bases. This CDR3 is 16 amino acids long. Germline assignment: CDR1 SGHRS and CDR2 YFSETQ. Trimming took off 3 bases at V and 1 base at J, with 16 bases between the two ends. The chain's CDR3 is CASSSIPGRQNTEAFF. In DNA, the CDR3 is TGCGCCAGCAGCTCGATTCCGGGACGGCAGAACACTGAAGCTTTCTTT.

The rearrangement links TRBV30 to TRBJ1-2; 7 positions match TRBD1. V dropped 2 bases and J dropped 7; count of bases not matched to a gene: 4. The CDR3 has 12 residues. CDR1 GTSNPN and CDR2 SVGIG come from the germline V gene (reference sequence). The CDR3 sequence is CAWSLNRGGYTF. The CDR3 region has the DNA TGTGCCTGGAGTTTGAACAGGGGTGGCTACACCTTC.

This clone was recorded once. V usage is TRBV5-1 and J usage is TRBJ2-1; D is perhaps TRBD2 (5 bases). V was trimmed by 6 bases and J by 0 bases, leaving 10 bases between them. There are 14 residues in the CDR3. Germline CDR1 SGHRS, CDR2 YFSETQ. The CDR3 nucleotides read TGCGCCAGCATGAGAGGGAGCTCCTACAATGAGCAGTTCTTC. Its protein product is CASMRGSSYNEQFF.

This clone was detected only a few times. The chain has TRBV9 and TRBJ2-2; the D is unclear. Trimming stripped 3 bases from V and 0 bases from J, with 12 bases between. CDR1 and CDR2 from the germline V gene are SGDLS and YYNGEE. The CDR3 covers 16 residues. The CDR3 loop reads CASSAAATSNTGELFF. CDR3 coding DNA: TGTGCCAGCAGCGCGGCAGCGACTTCGAACACCGGGGAGCTGTTTTTT. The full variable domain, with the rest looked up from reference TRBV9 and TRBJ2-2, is DSGVTQTPKHLITATGQRVTLRCSPRSGDLSVYWYQQSLDQGLQFLIQYYNGEERAKGNILERFSAQQFPDLHSELNLSSLELGDSALYFCASSAAATSNTGELFFGEGSRLTVL.

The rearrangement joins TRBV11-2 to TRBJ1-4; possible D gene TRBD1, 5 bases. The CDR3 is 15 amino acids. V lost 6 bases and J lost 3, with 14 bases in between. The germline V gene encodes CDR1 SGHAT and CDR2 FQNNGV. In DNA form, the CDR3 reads TGTGCCAGCAGTAATCGACAGTTGGCTAATGAAAAACTGTTTTTT. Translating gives CASSNRQLANEKLFF.

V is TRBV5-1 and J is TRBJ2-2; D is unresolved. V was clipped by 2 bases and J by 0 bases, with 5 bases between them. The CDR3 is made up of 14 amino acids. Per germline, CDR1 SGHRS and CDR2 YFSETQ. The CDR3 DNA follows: TGCGCCAGCAGCTTTGTGTCGAACACCGGGGAGCTGTTTTTT. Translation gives CASSFVSNTGELFF.